This TCR beta chain was sequenced in a study of T cells in Graves' hyperthyroidism and ophthalmopathy. The CDR3 sequence is 14 residues long. Germline CDR1 reads MDHEN; CDR2 reads SYDVKM. The trim removed 6 bases at V and 8 bases at J, leaving 12 bases unmatched. It was RNA transcripts that yielded the amplified TCR beta CDR3 regions. Researchers ran a first-round RT-PCR on the TCR CDR3 using the HTBI primer set. TCRdb reprocessed the multiplex PCR reads via MiXCR and lists one record per CDR3 protein. The sample contains roughly 660,000 distinct CDR3 sequences, 17% of which appear only once. Recently diagnosed hyperthyroidism of less than 2 months' duration affected patients aged 18 to 65. The sample holds a few counts of this clonotype.

The specimen was blood. The rearrangement joins TRBV28 to TRBJ1-2, with TRBD1 matching over 7 bases. This clonotype was obtained from a middle-aged man with Graves' hyperthyroidism. CDR3 residues: CASSFLRQGWGYTF. DNA for the CDR3: TGTGCCAGCAGCTTCCTCCGACAGGGCTGGGGCTACACCTTC.